One sample yielded the 14 T cell receptor beta chains listed below, sequenced in a study of cytomegalovirus exposure and HLA in healthy donors. PCR amplification relied on 60 Vbeta primers (plus 13 Jbeta primers). TCRdb keeps only in-frame clones here, not all; method: immunoSEQ multiplex PCR. The sample has 120,000 to 150,000 clones; about 61% are singletons. Source material: PBMCs. Receptors originate from a male donor in good health and CMV-seronegative.

The chain combines TRBV7-2 with TRBJ1-3; perhaps TRBD1 as D (5 bases). The germline V gene has CDR1 SGHTA and CDR2 FQGNSA. V shed 1 base and J shed 2 bases, with 12 bases lying between them. The CDR3 contains 16 residues. CDR3 coding DNA: TGTGCCAGCAGCTTAGTGGCGGGGGGGGCTGGAAACACCATATATTTT. Residues: CASSLVAGGAGNTIYF.

CDR3 in amino acids: CASSLDSGGRYNEQFF. The DNA of the CDR3 is TGTGCCAGCAGCTTAGATAGCGGGGGAAGATACAATGAGCAGTTCTTC. V and J are TRBV7-8 and TRBJ2-1, with TRBD2 matching over 9 bases. The V gene's germline CDR1 is SGHVS and CDR2 FQNEAQ. This CDR3 is 16 amino acids long. V lost 1 base to trimming and J lost 4 bases; unmatched junction nucleotides: 5. Combining the CDR3 with reference TRBV7-8 and TRBJ2-1 gives the whole variable domain GAGVSQSPRYKVAKRGQDVALRCDPISGHVSLFWYQQALGQGPEFLTYFQNEAQLDKSGLPSDRFFAERPEGSVSTLKIQRTQQEDSAVYLCASSLDSGGRYNEQFFGPGTRLTVL.

The J gene is TRBJ1-5, the V gene TRBV7-2; 9 nucleotides line up with TRBD1. The V gene's germline CDR1 is SGHTA and CDR2 FQGNSA. This CDR3 contains 14 residues. The V and J ends lost 6 bases and 7 bases, in that order; junction bases with no gene match: 7. Written as DNA, the CDR3 is TGTGCCAGCAGTTTCCCGGGACAGGGACAGCCCCAGCATTTT. This gives the protein CASSFPGQGQPQHF.

The chain uses TRBV27 and TRBJ2-7; TRBD2 agrees at 16 bases. Looked up from germline, CDR1 is MNHEY and CDR2 is SMNVEV (reference sequence). The CDR3 contains 17 residues. J gave up 4 bases and V 1 base, and 4 bases lay outside the gene matches. CDR3 coding DNA: TGTGCCAGCAGTTTATTGGGACTAGCGGGGGGGCAGTACGAGCAGTACTTC. Amino acids: CASSLLGLAGGQYEQYF.

On this clone: The junction departs from the called germline gene at one end, perhaps through a read error. J is TRBJ1-2 and V is TRBV5-4, with TRBD1 matching 7 bases. The CDR3 covers 13 residues. The germline V gene has CDR1 SGHNT and CDR2 YYREEE (reference sequence). CDR3 DNA: TGTGCCAGCAGCTCGACGGGACAGCGGAACTACCCCTTC. This sequence encodes CASSSTGQRNYPF.

This chain links TRBV5-4 with TRBJ2-3; D might be TRBD2 (5 bases). Trimming removed 0 bases from V and 3 bases from J, with 8 bases in between. The CDR3 runs 14 residues. CDR1 is SGHNT, CDR2 YYREEE, per germline (reference sequence). The CDR3, as DNA: TGTGCCAGCAGCTTGGACGGGGATACAGATACGCAGTATTTT. Its protein is CASSLDGDTDTQYF.

This chain uses TRBV11-3 with TRBJ2-1; no firm D call. V gave up 5 bases and J gave up 5 bases, with 7 bases separating them. The CDR3 consists of 12 residues. Germline assignment: CDR1 SGHNT and CDR2 YENEEA. As DNA, the CDR3 is TGTGCCAGCAGCCTAGGAGACAATGAGCAGTTCTTC. Translation: CASSLGDNEQFF.

The chain recombines TRBV6-4 with TRBJ2-1; 9 bases match TRBD2. The CDR3 is 17 amino acids. Trimming cost V 0 bases and J 9 bases; bases outside gene matches: 12. The germline gives CDR1 MRHNA, CDR2 SNTAGT. CDR3 coding DNA: TGTGCCAGCAGTGACTCCCCCTACGGCGGGGGGGCAAGTGAGCAGTTCTTC. This sequence encodes CASSDSPYGGGASEQFF.

The V and J genes are TRBV6-1 and TRBJ1-4; 7 bases map to TRBD1. Germline values: CDR1 MNHNS, CDR2 SASEGT. The CDR3 runs to 13 residues. Losses at the gene ends were 5 bases for V and 8 bases for J; bases not matched to a gene: 5. The CDR3 spells CASSIGQAEKLFF. The CDR3 DNA sequence: TGTGCCAGCAGTATTGGACAGGCGGAAAAACTGTTTTTT.

V usage is TRBV6-6 and J usage is TRBJ1-2, with D possibly TRBD1 on 6 matching bases. This CDR3 comprises 14 residues. Trimming shortened V by 4 bases and J by 5 bases, and 14 bases separated the two germline ends. Germline values: CDR1 MNHNY, CDR2 SVGAGI (reference sequence). CDR3 region: CASSLDSLIYGYTF. The CDR3, as DNA: TGTGCCAGCAGTTTGGACAGCCTTATTTATGGCTACACCTTC.

This chain joins TRBV5-1 and TRBJ2-7; D perhaps matches TRBD2 (6 bases). Trimming left V 0 bases short and J 4 bases short, with 14 bases between. Germline V gene sequence: CDR1 SGHRS, CDR2 YFSETQ. This CDR3 region has 15 residues. CDR3 sequence reads: CASSLAPGEVYEQYF. CDR3 DNA: TGCGCCAGCAGCTTGGCCCCGGGGGAAGTATACGAGCAGTACTTC.

V gene TRBV11-2 combines with J gene TRBJ2-5, with 10 positions matching TRBD2. In germline, CDR1 is SGHAT, CDR2 FQNNGV. Trimming cost V 8 bases and J 1 base; bases outside gene matches: 10. There are 16 residues in the CDR3. CDR3 region: CASANGLAGVQETQYF. The CDR3 nucleotides read TGTGCCAGCGCAAACGGGCTAGCGGGGGTCCAAGAGACCCAGTACTTC.

With respect to this clone: The same CDR3 also results from other DNA sequences found in this sample. The chain joins TRBV2 to TRBJ2-7, with a tentative D call TRBD1 (5 bases). This CDR3 is 12 amino acids long. V was pared by 4 bases and J by 2 bases, with 6 bases between. The germline gives CDR1 SNHLY, CDR2 FYNNEI. The CDR3 DNA reads as TGTGCCAGCAGTGGACAGACCTACGAGCAGTACTTC. Protein sequence: CASSGQTYEQYF.

The J gene is TRBJ1-2, the V gene TRBV2; D is possibly TRBD1 (5 bases). The V end was cut by 8 bases, the J end by 7 bases, with 11 bases between. From germline, CDR1 is SNHLY and CDR2 FYNNEI. CDR3 length: 11 residues. CDR3 coding DNA: TGTGCCAGCCACGGGGGACTTGGCTACACCTTC. Translating gives CASHGGLGYTF.